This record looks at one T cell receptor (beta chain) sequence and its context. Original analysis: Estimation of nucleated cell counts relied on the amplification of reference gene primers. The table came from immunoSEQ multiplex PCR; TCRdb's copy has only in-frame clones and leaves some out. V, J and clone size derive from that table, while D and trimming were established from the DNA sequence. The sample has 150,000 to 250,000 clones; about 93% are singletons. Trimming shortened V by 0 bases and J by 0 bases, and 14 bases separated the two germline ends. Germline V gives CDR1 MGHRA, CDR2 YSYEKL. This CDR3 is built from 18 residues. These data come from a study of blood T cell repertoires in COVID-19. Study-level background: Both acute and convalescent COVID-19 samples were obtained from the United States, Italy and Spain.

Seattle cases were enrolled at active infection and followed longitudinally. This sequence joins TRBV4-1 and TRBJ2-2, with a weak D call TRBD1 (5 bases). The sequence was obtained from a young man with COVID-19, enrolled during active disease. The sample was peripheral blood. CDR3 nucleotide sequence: TGCGCCAGCAGCCAAGATTCGATAAAGGGGACGAACACCGGGGAGCTGTTTTTT. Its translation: CASSQDSIKGTNTGELFF.